This T cell receptor (beta chain) was recorded in a study of cytomegalovirus exposure and HLA in healthy donors. On this clone itself: Its antigen is still unknown.

Study-wide results and caveats: CMV serostatus alone was available as immune exposure information.

There were likely unrecorded immune exposures, though donors were nominally healthy when sampled. The CDR3 runs to 18 residues. The germline gives CDR1 MRHNA, CDR2 SNTAGT. The junction had 10 bases not matched to a gene; V was cut back by 4 bases and J by 4 bases. The primer mix had 60 Vbeta and 13 Jbeta primers. Assay: immunoSEQ multiplex PCR; the TCRdb copy retains only in-frame clones and omits some. The sample holds tens of thousands of clones, approximately 78% seen once. The receptor was isolated from a human donor in good health. The chain employs TRBV6-4 and TRBJ2-3; 14 bases fit TRBD2. Sequenced: PBMCs. CDR3: CASSVTGTSGGVADTQYF. As DNA, the CDR3 is TGTGCCAGCAGTGTAACCGGGACTAGCGGGGGAGTGGCAGATACGCAGTATTTT.